This T cell receptor (beta chain) was sequenced during a study of cytomegalovirus exposure and HLA in healthy donors (dated by TCRdb to the late 2010s). The study in broad terms: An earlier analysis of roughly 630 of the donors reported roughly 270 Gb of sequence data and 100 million to 130 million unique TCR beta sequences from about 180 million T cells. About 300 gigabases of sequencing data and tens of millions of unique TCR sequences were included in an early release covering over 600 HLA-typed donors. Of the approximately 400 genotyped donors, over 70% fell in the genetic ancestry cluster associated with self-reported Caucasian donors. The study aimed to test whether signatures of past pathogen exposure could be identified by cataloging public T cell receptors. The study profiled the T cell repertoires of about 720 subjects by immunosequencing and related them to cytomegalovirus serostatus. In addition to the first cohort of approximately 650 subjects, a separate validation cohort of some 120 different subjects was used. To predict cytomegalovirus infection status, the study combined high-throughput TCR immunosequencing, statistical association of individual TCRs with disease status, and machine learning. In a later analysis, previously published TCR beta repertoires from 666 donors were re-analyzed and high-resolution HLA genotyping was added so that TCR occurrence patterns could be studied. Rather than using new phenotypic data, the later analysis identified candidate immune exposures from TCR beta sequences and from how often those sequences occurred across donors. In an earlier analysis of more than 550 of the donors, high-throughput TCR beta sequencing was used to judge whether each TCR beta V gene segment behaved as functional or pseudogenic. Donor age, sex, ethnicity and CMV serostatus were collected together with the repertoire data. Genome-wide SNP genotypes for about 55% of the roughly 670 donors were used in a later genetic analysis, which treated that subset as a discovery cohort. All discovery cohort repertoires had been generated on a single sequencing platform. HLA typing covered class I and class II loci at four-digit resolution. Typing coverage varied by locus: 629-630 donors for A, B, C, DRB1 and DQB1; 522 for DQA1; 600 to 610 for DPA1; roughly 450 for DPB1. Five DR-DQ haplotypes were treated as single units for association and clustering because of strong linkage in the cohort. Among over 350 genotyped donors of the cohort, an average of around 240,000 unique TCR beta nucleotide sequences were sequenced per donor, 15% to 20% of them non-productive. What the authors observed across the whole study: In a later analysis, TCR association rates were found to vary across HLA loci, with the most associated TCRs seen for DRB1 alleles and the fewest for HLA-C alleles. In a later analysis, around 17,000 TCR beta sequences were associated with specific HLA alleles at a false discovery rate of 0.05. Presence/absence analyses assumed roughly uniform sequencing depth across donors, an assumption that may not hold. V-gene and J-gene trimming of TCR beta chains was associated with a missense DCLRE1C variant in a later genetic analysis, and the association was replicated in an independent cohort. A further reported finding was that TCR beta sequences accurately predicted the HLA-A and HLA-B alleles for most subjects in the first cohort. The cohort was sequenced for TCR beta chains only, and without alpha or paired-chain data the features that could be detected were limited. The authors suggested that the approach could potentially be extended to other disease states and immunological phenotypes. Correlated functional status among segregating V segments might be attributable to linkage disequilibrium, but an unknown experimental factor could not be ruled out. A cluster of highly shared sequence variants was judged likely to represent a technical artifact of the sequencing pipeline. Because the 87-base-pair reads could not distinguish some IMGT-functional V segments, including TRBV6-2 and TRBV6-3, those segments were excluded. Around 16 rarely observed V segments, including chromosome 9 orphons, were excluded from the earlier analysis of several hundred of the donors because counts were too low. In a later analysis, most CMV-associated TCR beta chains were found to appear HLA-restricted, with HLA associations seemingly driven largely by CMV exposure. A total of fewer than 200 TCR beta chains were listed by the study as associated with cytomegalovirus. According to a later analysis, parvovirus B19, influenza, CMV and Epstein-Barr virus appeared linked to several top co-occurrence clusters. For the cohort, immune exposure information was limited to CMV serostatus. A later analysis found that HLA-associated TCR beta chains were more clonally expanded and had lower generation probabilities than equally common non-associated chains. The classifier was reported to diagnose cytomegalovirus status with high specificity and sensitivity in both the original cohort and the validation cohort. An earlier analysis of roughly 570 of the donors showed that most TCR beta V segments appeared in productive rearrangements either about 90% or about 30% of the time, which broadly matched IMGT annotations. A later genetic analysis reported fewer N-insertions in productive TCRs among donors in an Asian-associated ancestry cluster than the approximately 700-donor mean. Assigning TCR associations to individual alleles was difficult when HLA alleles, especially DR and DQ, strongly co-occurred. Because some donors lacked HLA typing at each locus, the association tests relied only on the typed subset. In vitro tests confirmed that three of the cytomegalovirus-associated TCR beta chains recognize cytomegalovirus antigens. Most TCR sequences were observed very rarely across donors, whereas some public TCRs were present in many individuals.

The cohort consisted of 666 healthy bone marrow donors. All cohort members were sampled while nominally healthy, although unrecorded immune exposures were likely present. The donor was CMV seropositive and was included in the group of approximately 310 seropositive cohort members. A peripheral blood sample was provided by each donor, and peripheral blood mononuclear cells were used for TCR beta sequencing. Genomic DNA was extracted from the blood cell samples with the Qiagen DNeasy Blood Extraction Kit. Library generation was performed with the immunoSEQ multiplex PCR assay. A mixture of 60 forward primers for TCR Vbeta segments and 13 reverse primers for TCR Jbeta segments was used in the multiplex PCR. The CDR3 region of rearranged TCR beta genes was amplified from genomic DNA with a multiplex PCR assay. The amplified TCR beta libraries were sequenced on the Illumina HiSeq System as 87-base-pair reads. On the study's bioinformatics: A later analysis tallied 75 million to 85 million unique TCR beta chains across the 666 repertoires, and some 10 million of those chains were shared by two or more donors. Raw reads were error-corrected and collapsed into unique sequences by a nearest-neighbor algorithm in which closely related sequences were merged to remove PCR and sequencing errors. CDR3 sequences were aligned to IMGT reference sequences to assign V, D and J gene segments. For a sequence to be retained, a match of at least six nucleotides to both a V gene segment and a J gene segment was required. A rearrangement counted as productive if the CDR3 had no stop codons and remained in frame with V and J, and every other rearrangement counted as non-productive. CDR3 was defined according to IMGT convention as the region running from the second conserved V-encoded cysteine to the conserved J-encoded phenylalanine. In an earlier analysis of around 540 of the donors, sequences lacking an unambiguous match to a single V gene segment were excluded. In an earlier analysis of a few hundred of the donors, V segments were called functional above 56.7% productive rearrangements and were called segregating when the between-donor standard deviation exceeded 5%. To diagnose cytomegalovirus status from the catalog of TCR beta chain sequences, a statistical classification framework was built. A later analysis assigned V and J genes by comparing TCR nucleotide sequences with IMGT/GENE-DB human TR gene sequences. Using the TCRdist pipeline, a later analysis assigned CDR3 sequences along with most-parsimonious VDJ recombination scenarios. In a later analysis, each TCR beta chain was defined by its CDR3 amino acid sequence together with its V-gene family, and reads lacking a unique V-gene family were excluded. In a later analysis, around 650 highly shared, low-generation-probability nucleotide sequences were removed to address suspected cross-contamination and a sequencing artifact. In a later analysis, a clonal expansion index for each public chain was calculated from normalized within-repertoire ranks of inferred template counts. Generation probabilities in a later analysis came from a VDJ recombination model fitted to out-of-frame rearrangements, and those results were checked against IGoR. Hypergeometric tests were used in a later analysis to score TCR-TCR, TCR-HLA and TCR-CMV co-occurrence, with a repertoire-size bias correction applied to the TCR pairs. False discovery rates were estimated in a later analysis by permuting HLA or CMV assignments 20 times. A later analysis grouped co-occurring TCRs with DBSCAN, adding TCRdist sequence similarity when clustering within HLA-allele-positive subsets. For co-occurrence clustering, repertoires with fewer than 30,000 or more than 120,000 public chains were excluded, along with a handful of repertoires with anomalous nucleotide sharing. Here the immuneACCESS table is served through TCRdb, limited to in-frame sequences with V and J called. Missing clones are a known gap in these copies; in checked studies unresolved V genes cover under half, and the rest lacks a known reason. V and J calls plus clone size are reproduced from that table; the DNA served to infer D and trimming. A total of about 170,000 clones appear in this sample, about four fifths of them only once. Of the sample, 6.5% to 8.5% is held by the ten largest clones.

This clone appeared a single time. Which antigen it targets is not known. One base away there is no much larger clone; base qualities are not given. The germline V gene provides CDR1 MGHRA and CDR2 YSYEKL. V was cut back by 3 bases and J by 5 bases, leaving a gap of 14 bases between them. The CDR3, cysteine through phenylalanine, is 14 amino acids long. Only the CDR3 DNA stays, 42 bases, in frame from base 1. The sequenced material came from PBMCs. The sequence came from a man aged 25 to 40 in good health and CMV-seropositive. The chain is assembled from TRBV4-1 and TRBJ2-7; TRBD1 is possibly the D segment (6 matching bases). The nucleotide sequence reads TGCGCCAGCAGCCAGCTTTGGGGGCTGGACGAGCAGTACTTC. It specifies CASSQLWGLDEQYF.